The 2 T cell receptor beta chains in this list originate from one sample, sequenced in a study of vaccination and CD4 T cells after COVID-19. At the Johns Hopkins FTIC core, DNA taken from cultured CD4+ T cells was sequenced by way of the Oncomine TCR Beta short-read assay. TCRdb ran MiXCR on the PCR reads and lists one entry per CDR3 protein. The data show 2,000 to 3,000 distinct CDR3 sequences, 18% seen once. Specified treatment: approximately 9-day PBMC culture with coronavirus spike peptide pools or control peptides (ViraFEST assay). Prior to the COVID-19 pandemic (2011-2018), the unexposed donor's CD4+ T cells were collected. Their antigens remain unidentified. The sample comprised CD4+ T cells from blood, cultured in vitro. These receptors originate from a human donor in good health.

This clonotype was observed a handful of times. This chain connects TRBV5-4 to TRBJ2-5, with a tentative D call TRBD1 (5 bases). Trimming took 4 bases from V and 0 from J, leaving 13 bases between them. The CDR3 length is 15 residues. Germline CDR1 and CDR2: SGHNT and YYREEE (reference sequence). The CDR3 DNA sequence: TGTGCCAGCAGCGACAGAAAGGGTGACCAAGAGACCCAGTACTTC. Translated: CASSDRKGDQETQYF.

This clonotype has just a few counts. The chain combines TRBV2 with TRBJ2-1, with D perhaps matching TRBD2 (5 bases). The ends were cut back, 8 bases at V and 4 bases at J, with 15 bases in the middle. This CDR3 contains 14 residues. Germline V gives CDR1 SNHLY, CDR2 FYNNEI. CDR3 nucleotides: TGTGCCAGCGCCTCGGTCGGGATATACAATGAGCAGTTCTTC. It is translated as CASASVGIYNEQFF.